Here is one T cell receptor (beta chain) with its context. This specimen belongs to a study of regulatory T cells in long-lasting Graves disease. The time point: newly diagnosed GD, antithyroid drugs for less than 3 months. The authors made the TCR library using RNA they extracted from PBMCs. Between the trimmed V and J ends, which lost 0 bases and 3 bases, there was a span of 19 bases. CDR3 length equals 18 residues. Germline CDR1 reads SGDLS; CDR2 reads YYNGEE. Arm-PCR with iRepertoire HTBI primers amplified the CDR3 regions for these TCR beta libraries. MiXCR, run by TCRdb on the multiplex PCR reads, gives a single entry per CDR3 protein. The data show 420,000 or so distinct CDR3 sequences, with roughly 15% seen just once and around 23% held by the top ten. This same sample was also taken into another study, of T cells in Graves' hyperthyroidism and ophthalmopathy. That source reports: First-round RT-PCR targeting the TCR CDR3 was performed with the HTBI primer set.

The chain employs TRBV9 and TRBJ2-1, with D tentatively TRBD1 (5 bases). The sequence derives from a woman between 18 and 30 years old with Graves disease. The sequencing here drew on peripheral blood mononuclear cells (PBMCs), taken at new diagnosis, from a patient treated with antithyroid drugs. CDR3 sequence: CASSVGSVQGLLYNEQFF. CDR3 sequence (DNA): TGTGCCAGCAGCGTAGGATCGGTTCAGGGTCTCCTCTACAATGAGCAGTTCTTC.